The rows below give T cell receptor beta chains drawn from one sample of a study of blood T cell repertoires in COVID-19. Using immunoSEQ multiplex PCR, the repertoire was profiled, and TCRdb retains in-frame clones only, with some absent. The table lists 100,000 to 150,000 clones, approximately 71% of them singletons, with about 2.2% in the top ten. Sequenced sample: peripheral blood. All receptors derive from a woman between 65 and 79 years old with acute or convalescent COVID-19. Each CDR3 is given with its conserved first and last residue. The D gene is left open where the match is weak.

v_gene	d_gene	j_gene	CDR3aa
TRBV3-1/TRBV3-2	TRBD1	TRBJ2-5	CASEDRGRKTQYF
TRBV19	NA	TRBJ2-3	CASNGQAGNTQYF
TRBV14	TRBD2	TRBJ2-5	CASSPLGLAQETQYF
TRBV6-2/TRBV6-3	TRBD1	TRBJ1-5	CASSYSPGQGFNQPQHF
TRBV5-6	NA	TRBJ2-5	CASSLQQGRETQYF
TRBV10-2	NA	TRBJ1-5	CASSPDKNNQPQHF
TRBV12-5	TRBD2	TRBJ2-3	CASGTSGVADTQYF
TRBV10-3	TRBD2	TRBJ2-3	CAISLTSGSTDTQYF
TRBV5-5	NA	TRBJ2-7	CASSPDGTFGYEQYF
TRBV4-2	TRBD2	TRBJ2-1	CASSQERLAGGPRFF
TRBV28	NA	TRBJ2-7	CASRPTARRMGEQYF
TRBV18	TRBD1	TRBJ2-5	CASSLGTGRETQYF
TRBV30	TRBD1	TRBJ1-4	CAWTRDRGPEKLFF
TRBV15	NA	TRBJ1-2	CATSRERSGANYGYTF
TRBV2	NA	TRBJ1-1	CASSDGGNTEAFF
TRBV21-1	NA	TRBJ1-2	CASSKQETGRHGYTF
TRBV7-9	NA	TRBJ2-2	CASSFQRTGELFF
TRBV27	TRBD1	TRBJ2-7	CASRDIRQGAYNEQYF
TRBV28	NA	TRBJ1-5	CASNKQGGGQPQHF
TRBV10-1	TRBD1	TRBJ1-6	CASSPRTGEGSPLHF
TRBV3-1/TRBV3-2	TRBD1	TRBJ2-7	CASSQGDRGTYEQYF
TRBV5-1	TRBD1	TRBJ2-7	CASSLNPGGAGFYEQYF
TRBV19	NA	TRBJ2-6	CASTSNRQLTGANVLTF
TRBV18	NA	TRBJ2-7	CASSRGLNSYEQYF
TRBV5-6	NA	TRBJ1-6	CASSLEGVYNSPLHF
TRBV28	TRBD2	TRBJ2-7	CASKSPAGGSYEQYF
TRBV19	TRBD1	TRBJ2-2	CASELPGQGSTGELFF
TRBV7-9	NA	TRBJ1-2	CASSLGSGEIYGYTF
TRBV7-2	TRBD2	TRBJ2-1	CASSLLGLYNEQFF
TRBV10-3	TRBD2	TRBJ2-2	CAISPRSGGASTGELFF
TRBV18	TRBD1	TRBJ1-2	CASSLGTAYGYTF
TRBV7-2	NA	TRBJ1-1	CASSLDTVRAFF
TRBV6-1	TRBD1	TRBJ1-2	CASSESGTGLRIYGYTF
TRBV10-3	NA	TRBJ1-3	CAISEEGRGAGNTIYF
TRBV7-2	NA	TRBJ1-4	CASSLGGGGNEKLFF
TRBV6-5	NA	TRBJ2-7	CASSTTSSYEQYF
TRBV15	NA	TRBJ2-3	CATSREVGSRVTDTQYF
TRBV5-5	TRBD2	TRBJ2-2	CASSPLASGSGTGELFF
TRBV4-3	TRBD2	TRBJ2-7	CASSQGLAGNYEQYF
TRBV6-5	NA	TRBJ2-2	CASSYSRGTGELFF
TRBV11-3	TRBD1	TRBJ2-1	CASSSTGVGGSFNEQFF
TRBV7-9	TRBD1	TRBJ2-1	CASSPGQGAGNEQFF
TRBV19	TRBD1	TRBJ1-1	CASSPQGTGDAGFRAFF
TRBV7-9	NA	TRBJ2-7	CASSIGLLGVEQYF
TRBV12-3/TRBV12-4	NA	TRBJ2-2	CASSWLETGELFF
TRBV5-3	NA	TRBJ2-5	CARSFIRDASRGETQYF
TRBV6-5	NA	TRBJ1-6	CASSYPDSPLHF
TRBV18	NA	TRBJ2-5	CASSPSPQETQYF
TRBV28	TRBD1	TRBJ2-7	CASRSSGTGSYEQYF
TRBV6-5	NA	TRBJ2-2	CASRALVGNTGELFF